A single sample is the source of the 20 T cell receptor beta chains below, sequenced in a study of cytomegalovirus exposure and HLA in healthy donors. Data came from immunoSEQ multiplex PCR; TCRdb stores just in-frame clones and leaves some out. The profile shows more than 120,000 clones, approximately 86% of them singletons. The sequencing sample was made of PBMCs. The receptor set was obtained from a man between 18 and 29 years old in good health and CMV-seropositive.

The rearrangement links TRBV7-9 to TRBJ1-2; D is undetermined. From germline, CDR1 is SEHNR and CDR2 FQNEAQ (reference sequence). This CDR3 has 17 amino acids. The ends were cut back, 5 bases at V and 0 bases at J, with 19 bases in the middle. CDR3 coding DNA: TGTGCCAGCAGCCCCATCGGCGGAGAGGAGGCTAACTATGGCTACACCTTC. Protein product: CASSPIGGEEANYGYTF.

The chain couples TRBV9 to TRBJ2-1; the match to TRBD1 covers 7 bases. Germline CDR1 reads SGDLS; CDR2 reads YYNGEE. V was clipped by 4 bases and J by 3 bases; unmatched bases: 13. The length of the CDR3 is 17 residues. In nucleotides, the CDR3 is TGTGCCAGCAGCCCGAGTGGGACAGAGAGCTACTACAATGAGCAGTTCTTC. This sequence encodes CASSPSGTESYYNEQFF.

This chain uses TRBV7-6 with TRBJ2-2, with 9 nucleotides matching TRBD2. Germline CDR1 and CDR2: SGHVS and FNYEAQ. Trimming cost V 5 bases and J 0 bases; bases outside gene matches: 1. The CDR3 loop spans 15 amino acids. Here the CDR3 DNA reads TGTGCCAGCAGCCGCGGGGGGGCGAACACCGGGGAGCTGTTTTTT. Translating it yields CASSRGGANTGELFF.

The chain uses TRBV9 and TRBJ2-3; 9 positions match TRBD1. V lost 3 bases to trimming and J lost 4 bases; unmatched junction nucleotides: 9. This CDR3 spans 16 amino acids. Germline lookup yields CDR1 SGDLS and CDR2 YYNGEE. The CDR3 DNA reads TGTGCCAGCAGCGCGGAGGGACAGGGTAGCGCAGATACGCAGTATTTT. Encoded protein: CASSAEGQGSADTQYF.

The V call is TRBV28, the J call TRBJ2-7; 9 nucleotides align to TRBD1. V gave up 6 bases and J gave up 4 bases; unmatched junction bases: 16. CDR3 length equals 17 residues. CDR1 MDHEN and CDR2 SYDVKM come from the germline V gene. Written as DNA, the CDR3 is TGTGCCAGCAGACTCCAGGGGACAGGGATATCCCATTACGAGCAGTACTTC. Translated, it gives CASRLQGTGISHYEQYF.

This clone was picked up a small number of times. The V and J genes are TRBV15 and TRBJ2-1, with 8 bases identical to TRBD1. CDR1 and CDR2 from the germline V gene are LNHNV and YYDKDF (reference sequence). Trimming cost V 1 base and J 5 bases; bases outside gene matches: 10. The CDR3 is 17 residues long. The CDR3: CATSRGGLGQANNEQFF. CDR3 DNA: TGTGCCACCAGCAGAGGGGGGCTGGGACAGGCCAACAATGAGCAGTTCTTC.

The V call is TRBV29-1, the J call TRBJ2-2; tentatively, D is TRBD2 (6 bases). Trimming stripped 7 bases from V and 2 bases from J, with 11 bases between. CDR3 size: 13 residues. CDR1 and CDR2 from the germline V gene are SQVTM and ANQGSEA. CDR3: CSGVAVNTGELFF. The CDR3 DNA sequence: TGCAGCGGGGTAGCGGTTAACACCGGGGAGCTGTTTTTT.

This clone was seen only once. The rearrangement links TRBV7-6 to TRBJ1-4, with D possibly being TRBD1 (5 bases). V was cut by 1 base and J by 3 bases, with 6 bases left in between. This CDR3 region has 14 residues. Per germline, CDR1 SGHVS and CDR2 FNYEAQ. For the CDR3, the DNA is TGTGCCAGCAGCTTAGGGGGCCCTAATGAAAAACTGTTTTTT. Amino acid sequence: CASSLGGPNEKLFF.

The genes are TRBV9 and TRBJ1-2, with 7 bases matching TRBD1. V lost 4 bases, J lost 5 bases, and 5 bases stayed unmatched. CDR3 length equals 13 residues. The germline V gene has CDR1 SGDLS and CDR2 YYNGEE. The DNA of the CDR3 is TGTGCCAGCAGCACCGGGACAGAATATGGCTACACCTTC. This sequence encodes CASSTGTEYGYTF.

The V gene is TRBV5-1, the J gene TRBJ1-2; D may be TRBD1 (5 bases). Germline V gene lookup returns CDR1 SGHRS and CDR2 YFSETQ. CDR3 length: 13 residues. The germline V and J ends were trimmed by 6 bases and 3 bases, with 12 bases remaining between them. The CDR3 DNA is TGCGCCAGCAACCCTGGAGGGGACTATGGCTACACCTTC. This codes for CASNPGGDYGYTF. Based on the CDR3 plus reference TRBV5-1 and TRBJ1-2, the full variable domain is KAGVTQTPRYLIKTRGQQVTLSCSPISGHRSVSWYQQTPGQGLQFLFEYFSETQRNKGNFPGRFSGRQFSNSRSEMNVSTLELGDSALYLCASNPGGDYGYTFGSGTRLTVV.

The chain uses TRBV6-1 and TRBJ2-7, with a tentative D call TRBD2 (6 bases). The ends were cut back, 4 bases at V and 2 bases at J, with 15 bases in the middle. The CDR3 runs 15 residues. CDR1 is MNHNS and CDR2 is SASEGT in the germline V gene. Here the CDR3 DNA reads TGTGCCAGCAGTGCCGGGACTTCGAGCACCTACGAGCAGTACTTC. As protein: CASSAGTSSTYEQYF.

This chain links TRBV9 with TRBJ1-6; a possible D gene is TRBD1 (6 bases). Germline-derived CDR1 and CDR2 are SGDLS and YYNGEE. CDR3 size: 16 residues. Trimming removed 3 bases at V and 2 bases at J, with 12 bases between. CDR3 protein: CASSATRGTYNSPLHF. DNA for the CDR3: TGTGCCAGCAGCGCAACCAGGGGTACCTATAATTCACCCCTCCACTTT.

The chain is built from TRBV7-7 and TRBJ2-2; 9 bases map to TRBD2. Germline V gives CDR1 SSHAT, CDR2 FNYEAQ (reference sequence). This CDR3 has 17 residues. The CDR3, as DNA: TGTGCTAGCTCCTTAGTGGCGGGAGGGCCTTACACCGGGGAGCTGTTTTTT. Residues: CASSLVAGGPYTGELFF.

The rearrangement joins TRBV4-2 to TRBJ2-2, with D hard to call. Trimming removed 4 bases at V and 2 bases at J, with 11 bases between. The CDR3 length is 15 residues. From germline, CDR1 is LGHNA and CDR2 YNFKEQ. CDR3: CASSPQFFNTGELFF. The DNA for the CDR3 is TGTGCCAGCAGCCCCCAGTTTTTTAACACCGGGGAGCTGTTTTTT.

A few counts support this clone. The chain combines TRBV4-1 with TRBJ1-1, with TRBD1 matching over 9 bases. The CDR3 sequence is 14 residues long. V shed 4 bases, J shed 6 bases, and the junction held 6 bases outside the gene matches. The V gene's germline CDR1 is MGHRA and CDR2 YSYEKL. This CDR3 is CASSRSTGGPEAFF. The DNA of the CDR3 is TGCGCCAGCAGCCGCTCGACAGGGGGACCTGAAGCTTTCTTT.

This chain connects TRBV15 to TRBJ2-1; tentatively, D is TRBD2 (7 bases). The germline V gene has CDR1 LNHNV and CDR2 YYDKDF (reference sequence). This CDR3 is 15 amino acids long. V was pared by 0 bases and J by 9 bases, with 15 bases between. CDR3 sequence: CATSRDGTGGGEQFF. The CDR3 region has the DNA TGTGCCACCAGCAGAGATGGGACGGGGGGCGGTGAGCAGTTCTTC.

The J gene is TRBJ2-4, the V gene TRBV6-5; 7 bases match TRBD2. This CDR3 has 13 amino acids. The germline gives CDR1 MNHEY, CDR2 SVGAGI. Unmatched junction bases numbered 6, after V lost 5 bases and J lost 8 bases. The CDR3 DNA follows: TGTGCCAGCAGTGGGGGGGGAATGGACATTCAGTACTTC. This sequence encodes CASSGGGMDIQYF.

This clone has a handful of counts. The chain has TRBV5-6 and TRBJ2-3; D is undetermined. The V and J ends lost 2 bases and 6 bases respectively, with 7 bases between them. Germline CDR1 and CDR2: SGHDT and YYEEEE. CDR3 length: 12 amino acids. DNA for the CDR3: TGTGCCAGCAGCTTCCTCGGGGATACGCAGTATTTT. Its protein is CASSFLGDTQYF.

V is TRBV9 and J is TRBJ2-3; possible D gene TRBD2, 5 bases. The germline V and J ends were trimmed by 2 bases and 2 bases, with 6 bases remaining between them. Germline assignment: CDR1 SGDLS and CDR2 YYNGEE. CDR3 size: 13 residues. The CDR3 region is CASSVGLTDTQYF. As DNA, the CDR3 is TGTGCCAGCAGCGTCGGACTCACAGATACGCAGTATTTT.

This chain connects TRBV5-1 to TRBJ2-3, with 7 bases fitting TRBD1. The length of the CDR3 is 16 residues. The germline gives CDR1 SGHRS, CDR2 YFSETQ. The J segment lost 1 base and the V segment lost 4 bases, leaving 9 bases of the junction unmatched. CDR3 sequence (DNA): TGCGCCAGCAGCCCTCTGGGGACAGACGGCACAGATACGCAGTATTTT. Encoded protein: CASSPLGTDGTDTQYF.